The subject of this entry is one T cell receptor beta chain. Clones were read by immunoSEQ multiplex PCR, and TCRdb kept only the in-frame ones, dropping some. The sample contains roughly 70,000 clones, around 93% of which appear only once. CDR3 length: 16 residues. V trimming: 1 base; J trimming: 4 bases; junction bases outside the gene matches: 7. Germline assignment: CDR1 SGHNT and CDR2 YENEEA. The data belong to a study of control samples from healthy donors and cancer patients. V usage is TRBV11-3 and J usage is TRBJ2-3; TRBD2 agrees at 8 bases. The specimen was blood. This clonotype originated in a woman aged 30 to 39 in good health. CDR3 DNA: TGTGCCAGCAGCTTAGGTATGCGGGGGGCTGCAGATACGCAGTATTTT. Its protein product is CASSLGMRGAADTQYF.